This T cell receptor (beta chain) appears in the sequencing data of a study of monozygotic twins with inflammatory bowel disease. The study, taken as a whole, reports: Inverse Simpson values showed less TCRbeta diversity in IBD patients than in their healthy co-twins.

Germline V gene sequence: CDR1 SGHVS, CDR2 FNYEAQ. The CDR3 is 14 amino acids. TCRdb reprocessed the 5' RACE reads, with one entry per CDR3 protein and no DNA. The table for this sample gives around 410,000 distinct CDR3 sequences. In regard to this clonotype: Its target is unknown.

This receptor was taken from a human donor with ulcerative colitis or Crohn's disease, or a healthy co-twin of an affected twin (not recorded which). Specimen: blood. The chain joins TRBV7-6 to TRBJ2-7. The CDR3 protein is CASSLEESSYEQYF. The variable domain in full, with the rest retrieved from reference TRBV7-6 and TRBJ2-7, is GAGVSQSPRYKVTKRGQDVALRCDPISGHVSLYWYRQALGQGPEFLTYFNYEAQQDKSGLPNDRFSAERPEGSISTLTIQRTEQRDSAMYRCASSLEESSYEQYFGPGTRLTVT.